The clone carrying this T cell receptor beta chain was detected a few times. Data came from immunoSEQ multiplex PCR; TCRdb stores just in-frame clones and leaves some out. Of tens of thousands of clones listed, around 92% are singletons. This CDR3 comprises 14 residues. The junction had 6 bases not matched to a gene; V was cut back by 3 bases and J by 8 bases. Germline V CDR1 and CDR2: SNHLY, FYNNEI. The sample is drawn from a study of T cell changes during pregnancy in multiple sclerosis. The source of this sequence is a female donor with multiple sclerosis, enrolled in a pregnancy study. The chain joins TRBV2 to TRBJ1-4, with TRBD1 identical over 7 bases. The sequencing sample was made of peripheral blood. CDR3 amino acids: CASSEGTVEEKLFF. The CDR3 nucleotides read TGTGCCAGCAGTGAGGGGACAGTCGAGGAAAAACTGTTTTTT.